The rows below give T cell receptor beta chains drawn from one sample of a study of blood T cells in healthy people across ages. A single record per CDR3 protein comes from TCRdb applying MiXCR to the 5' RACE reads. The sample records hundreds of thousands of distinct CDR3 sequences, about 42% being singletons. The specimen sequenced was blood. These receptors came from a man aged 55 to 70 in good health. Each CDR3 is given with its conserved first and last residue. Each record gives: V gene, D gene, J gene, clone size, CDR3 DNA, CDR3 protein. D genes are given only for firm matches. A row's size may be missing; if present it is once, few, many or a size class.

v_call: TRBV18; d_call: TRBD1; j_call: TRBJ1-4; clone_size: -; cdr3_nt: TGTGCCAGCTCACCGGGACAGGCCAGTAATGAAAAACTGTTTTTT; cdr3_aa: CASSPGQASNEKLFF
v_call: TRBV4-2; d_call: -; j_call: TRBJ1-2; clone_size: -; cdr3_nt: TGTGCCAGCAGCTTAAGGTCGTGGACAGTCGGTGGCTACACCTTC; cdr3_aa: CASSLRSWTVGGYTF
v_call: TRBV12-3/TRBV12-4; d_call: TRBD2; j_call: TRBJ2-3; clone_size: few; cdr3_nt: TGTGCCAGCACCACCAACGGGGGGGGTACGCAGTATTTT; cdr3_aa: CASTTNGGGTQYF
v_call: TRBV10-2; d_call: -; j_call: TRBJ2-3; clone_size: -; cdr3_nt: TGCGCCAGCAGTGCCCGGGACCGGGGAGAGAGGTCCGATACGCAGTATTTT; cdr3_aa: CASSARDRGERSDTQYF
v_call: TRBV29-1; d_call: TRBD1; j_call: TRBJ2-7; clone_size: few; cdr3_nt: TGCAGCGTCGGTCCAGGGGGTCGGGAGCAGTACTTC; cdr3_aa: CSVGPGGREQYF
v_call: TRBV12-3/TRBV12-4; d_call: -; j_call: TRBJ2-7; clone_size: -; cdr3_nt: TGTGCCAGCAGATACCGGGACAACCTCCCCTACGAGCAGTACTTC; cdr3_aa: CASRYRDNLPYEQYF
v_call: TRBV28; d_call: TRBD2; j_call: TRBJ2-3; clone_size: once; cdr3_nt: TGTGCCAGCAGTTTCCCTACGGGGGGAAGAACAGATACGCAGTATTTT; cdr3_aa: CASSFPTGGRTDTQYF
v_call: TRBV6-1; d_call: TRBD2; j_call: TRBJ2-2; clone_size: -; cdr3_nt: TGTGCCAGCAGTACGGGGACTAGCGGGGAGACACCGAACACCGGGGAGCTGTTTTTT; cdr3_aa: CASSTGTSGETPNTGELFF
v_call: TRBV7-2; d_call: TRBD1; j_call: TRBJ2-1; clone_size: many; cdr3_nt: TGTGCCAGCAGCTCCACCTCGGGACAGTACAATGAGCAGTTCTTC; cdr3_aa: CASSSTSGQYNEQFF
v_call: TRBV29-1; d_call: TRBD2; j_call: TRBJ2-1; clone_size: few; cdr3_nt: TGCAGCGTTGGGGGTAGCGGGGGGGCCTACAATGAGCAGTTCTTC; cdr3_aa: CSVGGSGGAYNEQFF
v_call: TRBV5-1; d_call: -; j_call: TRBJ2-5; clone_size: few; cdr3_nt: TGCGCCAGCAGCCGAGAGCCCGGAGATCAAGAGACCCAGTACTTC; cdr3_aa: CASSREPGDQETQYF
v_call: TRBV4-3; d_call: -; j_call: TRBJ2-2; clone_size: -; cdr3_nt: TGCGCCAGCAGCCAAGAGCTGGGGGAGCTGTTTTTT; cdr3_aa: CASSQELGELFF
v_call: TRBV10-3; d_call: -; j_call: TRBJ2-1; clone_size: -; cdr3_nt: TGTGCCATCAGTGAGTCGACGGGCAATGAGCAGTTCTTC; cdr3_aa: CAISESTGNEQFF
v_call: TRBV20-1; d_call: TRBD2; j_call: TRBJ2-7; clone_size: -; cdr3_nt: TGCAGTGCTAGTGGACTAGCGGGGGGCTTGAGCTCCTACGAGCAGTACTTC; cdr3_aa: CSASGLAGGLSSYEQYF